Listed here are 13 T cell receptor beta chains from one sample, sequenced in a study of shared clonotypes between healthy human individuals. The data were produced by immunoSEQ multiplex PCR, yet TCRdb's version contains in-frame clones alone and is incomplete. Among roughly 2 million clones listed, about 95% were seen once. As defined, naive CD8 cells were CD45RO-negative and positively selected for CCR7, with terminally differentiated effector memory CD45RA+ cells excluded. The sample taken for sequencing was naive CD8+ T cells sorted from blood. All receptors derive from a man aged 18 to 30 in good health.

This sequence joins TRBV7-9 and TRBJ2-1; 10 bases fit TRBD2. Germline values: CDR1 SEHNR, CDR2 FQNEAQ (reference sequence). With 5 bases clipped from V and 4 bases from J, the junction kept 5 bases outside the gene matches. This CDR3 region has 15 residues. This CDR3 reads CASSRSGGSYNEQFF. DNA for the CDR3: TGTGCCAGCAGCCGTAGCGGGGGGAGTTACAATGAGCAGTTCTTC.

The CDR3 sequence: CASSLGFPEAFF. The CDR3 nucleotides are TGTGCCAGCAGCTTAGGTTTCCCTGAAGCTTTCTTT. The chain is built from TRBV7-9 and TRBJ1-1, with D uncertain. V was shortened by 1 base and J by 6 bases, with 6 bases between the two germline ends. The CDR3 contains 12 residues. Per the germline V gene, CDR1 is SEHNR and CDR2 is FQNEAQ (reference sequence).

V usage is TRBV28 and J usage is TRBJ2-1; D not resolved. Germline V gives CDR1 MDHEN, CDR2 SYDVKM. This CDR3 comprises 15 residues. Between the trimmed V and J ends, which lost 0 bases and 4 bases, there was a span of 10 bases. The chain's CDR3 is CASSLWVQSYNEQFF. The CDR3 DNA follows: TGTGCCAGCAGTTTATGGGTACAGAGTTACAATGAGCAGTTCTTC.

A remark on this clone: Other nucleotide sequences in the sample specify the same CDR3. The V call is TRBV6-6, the J call TRBJ1-4; D is undetermined. Trimming cost V 5 bases and J 6 bases, with 4 bases left between them. Germline V gene sequence: CDR1 MNHNY, CDR2 SVGAGI (reference sequence). The CDR3 is made up of 11 amino acids. Written as DNA, the CDR3 is TGTGCCAGCAGTCCCGATGAAAAACTGTTTTTT. Translation: CASSPDEKLFF.

This chain joins TRBV4-1 and TRBJ2-7; 10 nucleotides agree with TRBD2. The germline gives CDR1 MGHRA, CDR2 YSYEKL. The CDR3 length is 16 residues. Trimming removed 0 bases from V and 9 bases from J; junction bases left unmatched: 11. The CDR3 DNA sequence: TGCGCCAGCAGCCAAGATCGAGCTAGCGGGAGTGGTGGGCAGTACTTC. Protein: CASSQDRASGSGGQYF.

The rearrangement links TRBV4-3 to TRBJ1-2, with D perhaps matching TRBD1 (5 bases). CDR1 is LGHNA and CDR2 is YSLEER in the germline V gene. The CDR3 has 17 residues. V lost 3 bases and J 4 bases, leaving 21 bases between the germline ends. The CDR3 sequence is CASSHRDVSELAYGYTF. The CDR3 region has the DNA TGCGCCAGCAGCCACCGGGACGTCAGCGAGCTAGCCTATGGCTACACCTTC.

The chain has TRBV30 and TRBJ1-3; possible D gene TRBD1, 6 bases. This CDR3 is 17 amino acids long. Trimming took 3 bases from V and 0 from J, leaving 18 bases between them. Germline V gives CDR1 GTSNPN, CDR2 SVGIG (reference sequence). CDR3 sequence: CAWSANRASFSGNTIYF. The CDR3 DNA sequence: TGTGCCTGGAGCGCCAACAGGGCTTCCTTCTCTGGAAACACCATATATTTT.

The CDR3 DNA sequence: TGTGCCAGCAGCCCGGGGTCCCACGGGCAGTACTTC. Translation gives CASSPGSHGQYF. V usage is TRBV7-9 and J usage is TRBJ2-7, with D perhaps TRBD2 (5 bases). V gave up 5 bases and J gave up 9 bases, with 14 bases separating them. This CDR3 region has 12 residues. The germline gives CDR1 SEHNR, CDR2 FQNEAQ (reference sequence).

The genes are TRBV9 and TRBJ2-7, with a tentative D call TRBD1 (6 bases). Per the germline V gene, CDR1 is SGDLS and CDR2 is YYNGEE. There are 17 residues in the CDR3. The V end lost 3 bases, the J end lost 0 bases, and 19 bases lay between the germline ends. The DNA for the CDR3 is TGTGCCAGCAGCGCGGCGACAGGCAGAGGGGACTCCTACGAGCAGTACTTC. Protein product: CASSAATGRGDSYEQYF.

This chain uses TRBV19 with TRBJ2-7; D may be TRBD2 (6 bases). The germline gives CDR1 LNHDA, CDR2 SQIVND (reference sequence). This CDR3 has 14 amino acids. V shed 3 bases and J shed 4 bases, with 13 bases lying between them. CDR3 bases: TGTGCCAGTAGTATGACTGGGGAGGAATACGAGCAGTACTTC. Translation gives CASSMTGEEYEQYF.

As for this clone: Within the sample, other DNA sequences also encode this same CDR3. This chain uses TRBV27 with TRBJ2-7; TRBD1 aligns across 10 bases. V lost 3 bases, J lost 2 bases, and 1 base stayed unmatched. The CDR3 runs to 14 residues. The germline CDR1 and CDR2 sequences are MNHEY and SMNVEV (reference sequence). CDR3 amino acids: CASSLTGGTYEQYF. In nucleotides, the CDR3 is TGTGCCAGCAGTTTGACAGGGGGCACCTACGAGCAGTACTTC.

CDR3 sequence: CASSLTGGTGDGYTF. CDR3 nucleotides: TGTGCCAGCAGTTTAACTGGCGGGACAGGTGATGGCTACACCTTC. J is TRBJ1-2 and V is TRBV27, with 8 bases matching TRBD1. J lost 6 bases, V lost 2 bases, and 8 bases had no gene match. The CDR3 is made up of 15 amino acids. Germline CDR1 reads MNHEY; CDR2 reads SMNVEV (reference sequence).

The chain has TRBV5-4 and TRBJ1-2, with a weak D call TRBD1 (5 bases). CDR1 and CDR2 from the germline V gene are SGHNT and YYREEE (reference sequence). V gave up 4 bases and J gave up 2 bases, with 15 bases separating them. The CDR3 has 15 residues. CDR3: CASSVGALSNYGYTF. The CDR3 nucleotides are TGTGCCAGCAGCGTAGGGGCCCTTTCAAACTATGGCTACACCTTC.